The source of this T cell receptor (beta chain) is a study of lymphopenia after photon versus proton radiotherapy. Broader study findings: Larger post-nadir TCR diversity loss correlated inversely with survival in deceased patients. Post-nadir diversity loss with photons came from oligoclonal expansion, particularly CD8+ Temra cells. Relative stability marked proton patients; photon patients lost diversity and naive cells.

A word on this clone: Its antigen is unknown.

The data were produced by immunoSEQ multiplex PCR, yet TCRdb's version contains in-frame clones alone and is incomplete. The sample holds 30,000 to 40,000 clones; roughly 84% are singletons and the top ten take around 13%. The CDR3 covers 14 residues. Between the trimmed V and J ends, which lost 5 bases and 3 bases, there was a span of 10 bases. The germline CDR1 and CDR2 sequences are LNHDA and SQIVND (reference sequence). The sequence derives from a woman in her 70s with pancreatic cancer. The chain links TRBV19 to TRBJ2-2; D uncertain. Material: peripheral blood, obtained from a patient treated with proton-based radiotherapy. For the CDR3, the DNA is TGTGCCAGTAGTGCAAAGTTGGACACCGGGGAGCTGTTTTTT. Its protein is CASSAKLDTGELFF. The full variable domain, completed using reference TRBV19 and TRBJ2-2, is DGGITQSPKYLFRKEGQNVTLSCEQNLNHDAMYWYRQDPGQGLRLIYYSQIVNDFQKGDIAEGYSVSREKKESFPLTVTSAQKNPTAFYLCASSAKLDTGELFFGEGSRLTVL.